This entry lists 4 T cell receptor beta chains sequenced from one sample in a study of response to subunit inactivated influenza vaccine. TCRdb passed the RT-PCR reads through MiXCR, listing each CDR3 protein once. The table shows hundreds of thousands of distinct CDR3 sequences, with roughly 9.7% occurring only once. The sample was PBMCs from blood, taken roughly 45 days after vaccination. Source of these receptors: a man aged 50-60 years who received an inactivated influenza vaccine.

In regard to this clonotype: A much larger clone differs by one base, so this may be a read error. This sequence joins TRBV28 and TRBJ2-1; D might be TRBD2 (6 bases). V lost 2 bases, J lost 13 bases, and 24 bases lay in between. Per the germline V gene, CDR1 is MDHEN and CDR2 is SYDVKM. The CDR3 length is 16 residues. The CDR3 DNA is TGTGCCAGCAGTTTAATGAGAGGTGGGAGGCACGCTGATCAGTTCTTC. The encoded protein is CASSLMRGGRHADQFF.

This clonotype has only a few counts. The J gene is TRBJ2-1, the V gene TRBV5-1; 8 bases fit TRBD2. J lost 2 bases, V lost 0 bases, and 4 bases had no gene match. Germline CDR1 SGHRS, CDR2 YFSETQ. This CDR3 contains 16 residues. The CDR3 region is CASSLGLGGAYNEQFF. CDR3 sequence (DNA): TGCGCCAGCAGCTTGGGTCTCGGGGGGGCCTACAATGAGCAGTTCTTC.

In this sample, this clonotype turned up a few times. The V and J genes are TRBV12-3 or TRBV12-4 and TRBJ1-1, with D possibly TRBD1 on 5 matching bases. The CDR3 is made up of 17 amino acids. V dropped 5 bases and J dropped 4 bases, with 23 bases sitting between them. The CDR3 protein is CASSDPGATRGGTEAFF. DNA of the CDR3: TGTGCCAGCAGTGACCCCGGGGCGACTCGAGGAGGCACTGAAGCTTTCTTT.

CDR3 in DNA: TGTGCCATCAGTGAGTTTGAGGGCCCGAACACTGAAGCTTTCTTT. Protein product: CAISEFEGPNTEAFF. J is TRBJ1-1 and V is TRBV10-3, with D hard to call. Germline lookup yields CDR1 ENHRY and CDR2 SYGVKD. The length of the CDR3 is 15 residues. V lost 1 base, J lost 1 base, and 10 bases lay in between.